This T cell receptor (beta chain) emerged from a study of T cells in Graves' hyperthyroidism and ophthalmopathy (dated by TCRdb to about 2019). Context from the whole study: Peripheral blood samples were taken at initial diagnosis, before any treatment was given. To identify distinguishing TCR V-J signatures, a discovery cohort of around 100 patients was used, comprising 40 to 45 with Graves' ophthalmopathy and 55 to 65 with stable Graves' hyperthyroidism. Whether ophthalmopathy could be predicted prospectively was tested in an independent validation cohort made up of 18 to 20 hyperthyroidism patients plus 17 patients who later progressed to ophthalmopathy. The roughly 91 discovery patients were randomly split 7:3 into training and test sets. The study also compared thyroid tissue and blood T-cell repertoires from about six Graves' hyperthyroidism patients. After sampling, hyperthyroidism patients received methimazole starting at 30 mg daily, and ophthalmopathy patients received high-dose intravenous methylprednisolone. TCR Vbeta CDR3 sequencing of 120 to 150 peripheral blood samples (over 40 ophthalmopathy, 75 to 80 hyperthyroidism and approximately 17 progressor patients) is reported in the paper.

According to the germline V gene, CDR1 reads SGHRS and CDR2 reads YFSETQ. Trimming at the junction amounts to 2 bases on V and 2 bases on J, and the germline ends lie 11 bases apart. The CDR3 goes from the cysteine to the phenylalanine over 14 residues. The sequence is cut down to CDR3 DNA, 42 bases in frame from base 1. The TCR beta CDR3 regions were amplified from RNA transcripts. The first round of RT-PCR for the TCR CDR3 was performed with the HTBI primer set and the Qiagen OneStep RT-PCR kit. Libraries were constructed in a second round of multiplex PCR, after which size selection and purification were performed. Paired-end sequencing of the libraries was performed with 100 bp reads on an Illumina HiSeq2000. The study's own analysis went as follows. SOAPnuke was used to process the raw data, throwing out any read that contained adapters or uncalled bases, had a mean Phred below 15, or lacked an exact constant-primer or identifier match. High-quality paired reads were merged with COPE v1.2.5, and unique nucleotide sequences were defined as clonotypes. MiTCR v1.1 was used to align clonotypes to the IMGT TRBV, TRBD and TRBJ reference segments. The analysis included only V-J combinations with a frequency above 0.0001, which together covered 99% to 99.2% of the repertoires. A TCS score was defined as the ratio of F50 (clonal expansion) to E x V (chaos), with BLOSUM62-based TCRdist applied between CDR3 peptides within each V-J. Welch's t-statistics and random forest reduced roughly 540 V-J features to 13, which were used in a naive Bayes classifier (R e1071). The public reads were quality trimmed at Q25 with fastp and then assembled into clones with MiXCR by TCRdb, keeping productive beta chains. Merged by CDR3 protein, the rows form single entries marked with the most common genes and DNA. These V and J calls originate from TCRdb's pipeline instead of the authors' own analysis. The sample table shows about 300,000 distinct CDR3 sequences, and about 25% are seen once. Of the sample, about 30% falls within the top ten clones.

General conclusions and limits of the study: In cross-validation, a model built on a 13 V-J signature told ophthalmopathy apart from stable hyperthyroidism with over 85% sensitivity and around 83% specificity, and in testing the same model reached 80%/75%. Sample size was not statistically predetermined, and investigators were not blinded to group allocation. Most expanded thyroid clonotypes (frequency above 0.001) were also found in blood, which suggests that blood repertoires may mirror thyroid immune responses. In validation, the model predicted progression to ophthalmopathy with roughly 70% sensitivity and 72% to 75% specificity, a median of approximately 6.7 months before onset.

This clonotype was counted many times. Its antigen specificity is not known. Qualities for individual bases were not recorded, and no much larger clone is one base off. Hyperthyroidism patients were newly diagnosed, with disease duration under 2 months, and aged 18 to 65 years. Exclusion was applied to patients with uncontrolled infections, other autoimmune diseases, pregnancy or lactation. Diagnoses were based on clinical symptoms, serum thyroxine and TRAb, thyroid ultrasound and orbital computed tomography. Blood from progressor patients was drawn when they were first diagnosed with hyperthyroidism, before any ophthalmopathy symptoms appeared. Ficoll-Paque density gradient centrifugation was used to isolate PBMCs from about 10 ml of fresh peripheral blood. Progressor patients were first diagnosed with Graves' hyperthyroidism and then developed ophthalmopathy during follow-up. Total RNA was extracted with Trizol reagent, and quality was checked on an Agilent 2100 Bioanalyzer.

This sequence uses TRBV5-1 and TRBJ2-7, with the D gene not confidently named. The clonotype comes from a man between 40 and 49 years old with Graves' hyperthyroidism that later progressed to Graves' ophthalmopathy. Material for sequencing was blood. The CDR3 protein sequence reads: CASSFSDPAYEQYF. The bases are TGCGCCAGCAGCTTTAGTGATCCGGCCTACGAGCAGTACTTC.